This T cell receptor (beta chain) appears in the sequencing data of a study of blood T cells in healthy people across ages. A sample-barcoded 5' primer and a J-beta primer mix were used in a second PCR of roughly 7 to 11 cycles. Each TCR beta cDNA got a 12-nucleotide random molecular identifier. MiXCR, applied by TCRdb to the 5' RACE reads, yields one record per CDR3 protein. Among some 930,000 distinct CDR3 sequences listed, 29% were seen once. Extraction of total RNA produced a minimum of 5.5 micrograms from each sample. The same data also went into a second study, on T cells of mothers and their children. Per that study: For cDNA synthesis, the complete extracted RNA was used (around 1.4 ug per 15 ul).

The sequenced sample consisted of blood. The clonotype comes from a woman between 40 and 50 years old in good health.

CDR3 nucleotides: TGTGCCAGCAGTGAAGCTAGCGCGCGCACCGGGGAGCTGTTTTTT. Protein product: CASSEASARTGELFF. The genes are TRBV2 and TRBJ2-2, with D possibly matching TRBD2 (5 bases). The germline gives CDR1 SNHLY, CDR2 FYNNEI. This CDR3 contains 15 residues. V gave up 0 bases and J gave up 4 bases, with 9 bases separating them. The entire variable domain, with the rest obtained from reference TRBV2 and TRBJ2-2, is as follows: EPEVTQTPSHQVTQMGQEVILRCVPISNHLYFYWYRQILGQKVEFLVSFYNNEISEKSEIFDDQFSVERPDGSNFTLKIRSTKLEDSAMYFCASSEASARTGELFFGEGSRLTVL.